The entry below gives a single T cell receptor beta chain sequence along with its context. The antigen remains undetermined. In the multiple sclerosis control group, patients were treatment-naive and had stable or active relapsing-remitting disease. Both CD4+ and CD8+ T cells were negatively isolated, and TEMRA cells underwent FACS enrichment. This entry is derived from a study of CD8 T cells in Susac syndrome. Study-level points and caveats: In its TCR sequencing and HLA analysis, the study acknowledged that the number of individuals was relatively small.

After extraction with the RNeasy kit, about 0.5 to 1 ug of the RNA was reverse transcribed using random hexamers. The authors amplified TCR beta CDR3 across 54 Vbeta and 13 Jbeta using immunoSEQ multiplex PCR. TCRdb recomputed calls from the immunoSEQ multiplex PCR reads with MiXCR, one row per CDR3 protein. The sample shows around 280,000 distinct CDR3 sequences, approximately 85% of them seen only once. CDR1 is MNHEY, CDR2 SMNVEV, per germline (reference sequence). V was pared by 2 bases and J by 5 bases, with 3 bases of the junction left unmatched. This CDR3 has 14 amino acids. The sequence was obtained from a human donor with multiple sclerosis. J is TRBJ1-1 and V is TRBV27; 9 positions agree with TRBD1. Sequences were obtained from CD8+ T cells from PBMCs. CDR3 loop: CASSLRTGDTEAFF. CDR3 in DNA: TGTGCCAGCAGTTTAAGGACAGGGGATACTGAAGCTTTCTTT.